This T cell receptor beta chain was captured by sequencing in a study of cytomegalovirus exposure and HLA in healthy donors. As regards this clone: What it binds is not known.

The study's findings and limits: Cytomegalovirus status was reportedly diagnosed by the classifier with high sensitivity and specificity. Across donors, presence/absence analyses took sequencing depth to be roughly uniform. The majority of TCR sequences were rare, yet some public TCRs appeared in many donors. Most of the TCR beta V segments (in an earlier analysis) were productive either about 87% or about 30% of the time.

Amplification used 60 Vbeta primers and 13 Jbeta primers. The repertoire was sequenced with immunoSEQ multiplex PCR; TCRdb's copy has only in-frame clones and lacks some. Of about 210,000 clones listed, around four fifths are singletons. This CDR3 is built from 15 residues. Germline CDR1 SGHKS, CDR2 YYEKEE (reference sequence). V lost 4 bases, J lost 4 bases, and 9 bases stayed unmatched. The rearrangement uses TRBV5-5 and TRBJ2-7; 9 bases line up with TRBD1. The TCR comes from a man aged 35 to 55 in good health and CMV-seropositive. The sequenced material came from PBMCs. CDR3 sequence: CASSLSGTGIYEQYF. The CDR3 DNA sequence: TGTGCCAGCAGCCTGTCCGGGACAGGGATATACGAGCAGTACTTC. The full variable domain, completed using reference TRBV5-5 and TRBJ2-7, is DAGVTQSPTHLIKTRGQQVTLRCSPISGHKSVSWYQQVLGQGPQFIFQYYEKEERGRGNFPDRFSARQFPNYSSELNVNALLLGDSALYLCASSLSGTGIYEQYFGPGTRLTVT.